The 4 T cell receptor beta chains listed next were all sequenced from one sample in a study of blood T cell repertoires in COVID-19. Sequencing was performed with immunoSEQ multiplex PCR; in TCRdb, only in-frame clones are kept and a portion is missing. The data hold 250,000 to 350,000 clones, with roughly 89% observed a single time. Sequences were obtained from PBMCs or T cells enriched from blood (not recorded which). These receptors were collected from a woman aged 40 to 49 who had recovered from COVID-19.

The chain couples TRBV7-2 to TRBJ1-2; tentatively, D is TRBD1 (5 bases). Germline values: CDR1 SGHTA, CDR2 FQGNSA. V was cut by 4 bases and J by 2 bases, with 11 bases left in between. The CDR3 spans 14 residues. The DNA of the CDR3 is TGTGCCAGCAGCTCCACTCGGGGGAACTATGGCTACACCTTC. It translates to CASSSTRGNYGYTF. Full variable domain (missing parts from reference TRBV7-2 and TRBJ1-2): GAGVSQSPSNKVTEKGKDVELRCDPISGHTALYWYRQSLGQGLEFLIYFQGNSAPDKSGLPSDRFSAERTGGSVSTLTIQRTQQEDSAVYLCASSSTRGNYGYTFGSGTRLTVV.

The gene calls are TRBV9 and TRBJ2-3; the D is unclear. Looked up from germline, CDR1 is SGDLS and CDR2 is YYNGEE. The CDR3 totals 12 residues. V dropped 4 bases and J dropped 2 bases, with 5 bases sitting between them. CDR3 region: CASSPHTDTQYF. The CDR3 DNA is TGTGCCAGCAGCCCCCACACAGATACGCAGTATTTT.

The chain is built from TRBV28 and TRBJ2-5; TRBD1 matches at 9 bases. This CDR3 has 13 amino acids. Looked up from germline, CDR1 is MDHEN and CDR2 is SYDVKM. Trimming at V came to 6 bases and at J to 5 bases, leaving 4 bases not matched to a gene. The CDR3, as DNA: TGTGCCAGCAGCCGGACAGGGGACGAGACCCAGTACTTC. It encodes CASSRTGDETQYF. Together with reference TRBV28 and TRBJ2-5, the CDR3 gives the full variable domain: DVKVTQSSRYLVKRTGEKVFLECVQDMDHENMFWYRQDPGLGLRLIYFSYDVKMKEKGDIPEGYSVSREKKERFSLILESASTNQTSMYLCASSRTGDETQYFGPGTRLLVL.

The rearrangement uses TRBV27 and TRBJ2-1; weak D call: TRBD1 (6 bases). This CDR3 contains 14 residues. CDR1 is MNHEY, CDR2 SMNVEV, per germline (reference sequence). The germline V and J ends were trimmed by 2 bases and 8 bases, with 13 bases remaining between them. Here the CDR3 DNA reads TGTGCCAGCAGTTTAGGAAGGGGGTCGGATGAGCAGTTCTTC. The encoded protein is CASSLGRGSDEQFF.